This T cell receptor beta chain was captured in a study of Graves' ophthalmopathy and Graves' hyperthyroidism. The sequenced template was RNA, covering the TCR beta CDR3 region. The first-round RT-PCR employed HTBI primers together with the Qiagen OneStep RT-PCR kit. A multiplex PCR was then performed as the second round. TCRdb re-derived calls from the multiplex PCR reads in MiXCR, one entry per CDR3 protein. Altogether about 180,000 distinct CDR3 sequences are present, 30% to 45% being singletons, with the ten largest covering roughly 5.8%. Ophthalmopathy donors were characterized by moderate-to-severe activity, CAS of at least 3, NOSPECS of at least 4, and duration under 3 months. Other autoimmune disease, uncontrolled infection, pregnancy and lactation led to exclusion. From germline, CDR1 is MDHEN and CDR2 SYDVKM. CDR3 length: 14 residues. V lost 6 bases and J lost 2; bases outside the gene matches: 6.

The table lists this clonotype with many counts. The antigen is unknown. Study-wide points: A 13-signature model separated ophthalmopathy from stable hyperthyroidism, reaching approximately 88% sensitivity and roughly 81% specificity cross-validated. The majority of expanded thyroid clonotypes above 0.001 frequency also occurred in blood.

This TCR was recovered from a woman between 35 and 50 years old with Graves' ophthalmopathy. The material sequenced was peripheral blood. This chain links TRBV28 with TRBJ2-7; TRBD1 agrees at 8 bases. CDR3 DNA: TGTGCCAGCAGCCCGACAGGGGAAACCTACGAGCAGTACTTC. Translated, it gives CASSPTGETYEQYF.